The T cell receptor (beta chain) under discussion was sequenced for a study of Ad26.COV2.S vaccination and SARS-CoV-2 variants. Study-level findings and limits: Placebo recipients and vaccine recipients were similar in non-spike TCR breadth.

Regarding treatment: some 20 received Ad26.COV2.S at low or high dose, single or two shots; several received placebo; per-sample allocation not given. Specimen acquisition occurred on day 63 following the initial vaccine or placebo injection. This clone occurred a few times. As yet, its antigen is unknown. Trimming pared 6 bases from V and 4 bases from J, leaving 12 bases between. The germline V gene encodes CDR1 SNHLY and CDR2 FYNNEI. This CDR3 region has 13 residues. The assay was immunoSEQ multiplex PCR, and TCRdb's table has in-frame clones only and misses some. The repertoire holds about 400,000 clones, around 89% seen once, with approximately 4% in the top ten.

This specimen consisted of peripheral blood, obtained in a trial of Ad26.COV2.S vaccine versus placebo. This TCR came from a person between 18 and 59 years old who received the Ad26.COV2.S COVID-19 vaccine or a placebo. The J gene is TRBJ1-2, the V gene TRBV2; D is ambiguous. The CDR3 nucleotides are TGTGCCAGCAGGGGAGATACGAGCTATGGCTACACCTTC. The encoded protein is CASRGDTSYGYTF.